This TCR beta chain came from a study of cytomegalovirus exposure and HLA in healthy donors. Across the study: From around 180 million T cells, an earlier analysis saw approximately 110 million unique TCR beta sequences.

With regard to this clone: Its antigen is still unknown.

Trimming took off 9 bases at V and 7 bases at J, with 16 bases between the two ends. Germline V gene sequence: CDR1 SNHLY, CDR2 FYNNEI. This CDR3 comprises 12 residues. Study outcomes and limitations: Accurate HLA-A and HLA-B prediction from TCR beta sequences was reported for most subjects.

The PCR ran on 60 Vbeta and 13 Jbeta primers. The data were produced by immunoSEQ multiplex PCR, yet TCRdb's version contains in-frame clones alone and is incomplete. The table lists 100,000 to 150,000 clones, 80% of them singletons, with 0.95% to 1.5% in the top ten. The source of this sequence is a female donor in good health and CMV-seronegative. What was sequenced was PBMCs. This chain links TRBV2 with TRBJ2-7; no clear D. Here the CDR3 DNA reads TGTGCCAGAGCCGATTTACCGGGTGAGCAGTACTTC. Its protein product is CARADLPGEQYF.